This entry lists 13 T cell receptor beta chains sequenced from one sample in a study of long-term antiretroviral therapy in people with HIV. An immunoSEQ assay, version v3.0, was performed at survey level. Only in-frame clones appear in the TCRdb table, and some are missing; sequencing was by immunoSEQ multiplex PCR. This sample carries some 28,000 clones, 85% to 95% of them seen once, and the ten largest clones take approximately 3%. This material consisted of unsorted PBMCs, taken 5.3 years after starting antiretroviral therapy. These TCRs come from a man over 45 with HIV.

The chain joins TRBV9 to TRBJ2-2, with D possibly matching TRBD1 (5 bases). CDR3 length equals 16 residues. Germline V lookup: CDR1 SGDLS, CDR2 YYNGEE. V lost 4 bases, J lost 0 bases, and 13 bases lay in between. The CDR3 sequence: CASSPLQDTNTGELFF. CDR3 coding DNA: TGTGCCAGCAGCCCTCTGCAGGACACGAACACCGGGGAGCTGTTTTTT. Together with reference TRBV9 and TRBJ2-2, the CDR3 gives the full variable domain: DSGVTQTPKHLITATGQRVTLRCSPRSGDLSVYWYQQSLDQGLQFLIQYYNGEERAKGNILERFSAQQFPDLHSELNLSSLELGDSALYFCASSPLQDTNTGELFFGEGSRLTVL.

The chain carries TRBV11-2 and TRBJ1-1; D is unresolved. Looked up from germline, CDR1 is SGHAT and CDR2 is FQNNGV. The CDR3 spans 16 residues. The ends were cut back, 1 base at V and 1 base at J, with 13 bases in the middle. The CDR3 coding sequence is TGTGCCAGCAGCTTAGGTCAGTACGATGCGAACACTGAAGCTTTCTTT. This codes for CASSLGQYDANTEAFF.

V usage is TRBV30 and J usage is TRBJ1-2; 9 nucleotides align to TRBD1. This CDR3 comprises 13 residues. Losses at the gene ends were 2 bases for V and 8 bases for J; bases not matched to a gene: 6. The germline V gene has CDR1 GTSNPN and CDR2 SVGIG (reference sequence). CDR3 amino acids: CAWSSGQGYGYTF. The CDR3 DNA reads as TGTGCCTGGAGTTCGGGACAGGGATACGGCTACACCTTC. Looking up the rest from reference TRBV30 and TRBJ1-2 gives the full variable domain: SQTIHQWPATLVQPVGSPLSLECTVEGTSNPNLYWYRQAAGRGLQLLFYSVGIGQISSEVPQNLSASRPQDRQFILSSKKLLLSDSGFYLCAWSSGQGYGYTFGSGTRLTVV.

Judged by abundance, this clone is medium-sized. CDR3 amino acids: CASSTGLAVGQYF. The CDR3 DNA reads TGTGCCAGCAGCACGGGACTAGCGGTTGGGCAGTACTTC. The chain has TRBV6-6 and TRBJ2-7, with 11 bases lining up with TRBD2. Trimming took 6 bases from V and 9 from J; bases not matched to a gene: 7. This CDR3 has 13 residues. Germline loops: CDR1 MNHNY, CDR2 SVGAGI (reference sequence).

The chain combines TRBV4-3 with TRBJ2-5, with 8 bases identical to TRBD2. The end of the DNA aligns better with TRBJ2-7, so the J call may be wrong. In germline, CDR1 is LGHNA, CDR2 YSLEER. The CDR3 totals 21 residues. The CDR3 loop is CASSQDSPRTAGVLSSYEQYF. DNA of the CDR3: TGCGCCAGCAGCCAAGATAGCCCAAGGACAGCGGGGGTCCTAAGCTCCTACGAGCAGTACTTC.

This clone has a single count. The chain employs TRBV6-5 and TRBJ1-3; D might be TRBD1 (5 bases). The V end was cut by 6 bases, the J end by 0 bases, with 12 bases between. The germline V gene encodes CDR1 MNHEY and CDR2 SVGAGI. There are 15 residues in the CDR3. The CDR3 coding sequence is TGTGCCAGCAGGGTAGACAGCGGCTCTGGAAACACCATATATTTT. Protein product: CASRVDSGSGNTIYF.

The chain uses TRBV10-2 and TRBJ2-1; possible D gene TRBD2, 6 bases. Germline CDR1 is WSHSY and CDR2 is SAAADI. The CDR3 length is 14 residues. Trimming stripped 7 bases from V and 4 bases from J, with 14 bases between. The CDR3 nucleotides read TGCGCCAGCAAACCGGGACTGCAATACAATGAGCAGTTCTTC. It specifies CASKPGLQYNEQFF.

The V call is TRBV6-5, the J call TRBJ1-2, with a possible D match to TRBD1 (6 bases). The CDR3 is 15 amino acids. V shed 5 bases and J shed 4 bases, with 17 bases lying between them. CDR1 is MNHEY, CDR2 SVGAGI, per germline. The CDR3 is CASSPIMTGGYGYTF. In DNA, the CDR3 is TGTGCCAGCAGTCCCATTATGACAGGAGGCTATGGCTACACCTTC.

V gene TRBV30 combines with J gene TRBJ1-2; D is unclear. The germline V and J ends were trimmed by 0 bases and 8 bases, with 16 bases remaining between them. The CDR3 contains 14 residues. Per the germline V gene, CDR1 is GTSNPN and CDR2 is SVGIG (reference sequence). This CDR3 reads CAWSVQWGRAGYTF. In DNA form, the CDR3 reads TGTGCCTGGAGTGTACAGTGGGGAAGAGCGGGCTACACCTTC.

The gene calls are TRBV5-1 and TRBJ1-3, with a tentative D call TRBD1 (5 bases). Germline V lookup: CDR1 SGHRS, CDR2 YFSETQ. The CDR3 is made up of 15 amino acids. Trimming removed 2 bases at V and 0 bases at J, with 9 bases between. The CDR3 DNA follows: TGCGCCAGCAGCTTAACAGGTATCTCTGGAAACACCATATATTTT. It encodes CASSLTGISGNTIYF.

The rearrangement links TRBV25-1 to TRBJ2-3; 9 nucleotides match TRBD2. Germline CDR1 and CDR2: MGHDK and SYGVNS. The CDR3 consists of 16 residues. After removal of 2 bases from V and 2 bases from J, the junction contained 5 bases not matched to a gene. The chain's CDR3 is CASSEQRGDPTDTQYF. CDR3 DNA: TGTGCCAGCAGTGAACAGCGGGGGGACCCCACAGATACGCAGTATTTT.

The J gene is TRBJ2-7, the V gene TRBV5-6; possible D gene TRBD1, 6 bases. The CDR3 is 17 residues long. V was pared by 0 bases and J by 5 bases, with 21 bases between. Germline assignment: CDR1 SGHDT and CDR2 YYEEEE. The CDR3 is CASSLGESRRGANEQYF. The CDR3 region has the DNA TGTGCCAGCAGCTTGGGAGAATCCCGCAGGGGAGCCAACGAGCAGTACTTC. Together with reference TRBV5-6 and TRBJ2-7, the CDR3 gives the full variable domain: DAGVTQSPTHLIKTRGQQVTLRCSPKSGHDTVSWYQQALGQGPQFIFQYYEEEERQRGNFPDRFSGHQFPNYSSELNVNALLLGDSALYLCASSLGESRRGANEQYFGPGTRLTVT.

This clone was seen only once. The gene calls are TRBV27 and TRBJ1-1; unclear D gene. Germline V lookup: CDR1 MNHEY, CDR2 SMNVEV (reference sequence). The CDR3 consists of 14 residues. V was cut by 3 bases and J by 0 bases, with 8 bases left in between. The CDR3 sequence: CASSLVGLNTEAFF. The CDR3 coding sequence is TGTGCCAGCAGTTTGGTCGGGCTGAACACTGAAGCTTTCTTT.